This T cell receptor beta chain was documented in a study of blood T cell repertoires in COVID-19. Study as a whole: COVID-19 samples, acute and convalescent, were from the United States, Italy and Spain. Sources were T cells, B-cell-depleted T cells, or PBMCs; the material itself was cDNA or gDNA.

Study processing details: The authors estimated nucleated cell counts from reference gene primer amplification. Profiling relied on immunoSEQ multiplex PCR, and the TCRdb table lists in-frame clones only, not all of them. V and J calls and clone size follow that table, whereas D and trimming were derived from the DNA. Found here are around 200,000 clones, about 88% of them singletons; the top ten hold roughly 7%. The CDR3 has 12 amino acids. V lost 5 bases and J lost 7; bases outside the gene matches: 1. The germline gives CDR1 SGHVS, CDR2 FQNEAQ. This clonotype was sampled from an elderly woman in a cohort sampled during active or convalescent COVID-19. Sequencing was performed on peripheral blood. The chain is built from TRBV7-8 and TRBJ2-7; 11 bases are shared with TRBD2. For the CDR3, the DNA is TGTGCCAGCAGCCGGACTAGCGGGGAGCAGTACTTC. It specifies CASSRTSGEQYF.